The 10 T cell receptor beta chains given below trace back to one sample, sequenced in a study of a mutant IDH1 vaccine in newly diagnosed glioma. TCRdb's table, derived via immunoSEQ multiplex PCR, lists solely in-frame clones and lacks some. This sample has 120,000 or so clones; about 82% occur once, and the top ten carry 5.5%. Time point of the sample: week 11, during vaccination. Doses comprised 300 ug of mutant IDH1 20-mer peptide each, plus topical imiquimod. No antigen is known for these receptors. The sample here was PBMCs, taken from a glioma patient whose treatment included an IDH1 peptide vaccine. These receptor sequences come from a man between 35 and 55 years old with glioma.

This clone was counted a single time. The sample contains more than one DNA sequence encoding this CDR3. The chain combines TRBV19 with TRBJ1-1; D remains unclear. Germline loops: CDR1 LNHDA, CDR2 SQIVND (reference sequence). Trimming cost V 1 base and J 1 base, with 4 bases left between them. This CDR3 contains 13 residues. The CDR3 reads CASSIVRNTEAFF. The CDR3 DNA reads as TGTGCCAGTAGTATAGTCAGGAACACTGAAGCTTTCTTT.

The CDR3 is CASSPEPGLADYEQYF. The CDR3 DNA reads as TGTGCCAGCAGCCCAGAGCCGGGACTAGCGGACTACGAGCAGTACTTC. The chain has TRBV5-4 and TRBJ2-7; 11 positions match TRBD2. Per the germline V gene, CDR1 is SGHNT and CDR2 is YYREEE (reference sequence). CDR3 length equals 16 residues. The V gene end was trimmed by 4 bases and the J gene end by 3 bases; junction bases not matched to a gene: 9.

The rearrangement links TRBV18 to TRBJ2-2, with D hard to call. CDR1 and CDR2 (germline): KGHSH, LQKENI. The germline V and J ends were trimmed by 5 bases and 1 base, with 11 bases remaining between them. The CDR3 sequence is 15 residues long. CDR3 region: CASSVSQLNTGELFF. The CDR3 coding sequence is TGTGCCAGCTCAGTATCGCAGCTGAACACCGGGGAGCTGTTTTTT.

J is TRBJ1-1 and V is TRBV7-9; weak D call: TRBD1 (5 bases). Germline CDR1 SEHNR, CDR2 FQNEAQ (reference sequence). V gave up 5 bases and J gave up 6 bases, with 13 bases separating them. The CDR3 spans 13 residues. CDR3 loop: CASSLGGASEAFF. CDR3 in DNA: TGTGCCAGCAGCCTTGGCGGGGCATCTGAAGCTTTCTTT.

The chain couples TRBV4-3 to TRBJ2-3; 13 bases align to TRBD2. The CDR3 length is 17 residues. Per the germline V gene, CDR1 is LGHNA and CDR2 is YSLEER. The junction had 5 bases not matched to a gene; V was cut back by 0 bases and J by 5 bases. CDR3 loop: CASSQDGLAGEEDTQYF. For the CDR3, the DNA is TGCGCCAGCAGCCAAGATGGACTAGCGGGAGAAGAAGATACGCAGTATTTT.

This clone showed up just a few times. The V call is TRBV7-2, the J call TRBJ1-4; 8 bases align to TRBD1. CDR1 and CDR2 (germline): SGHTA, FQGNSA. V dropped 0 bases and J dropped 5; count of bases not matched to a gene: 5. The CDR3 contains 16 residues. CDR3 amino acids: CASSLAQGAGNEKLFF. In DNA form, the CDR3 reads TGTGCCAGCAGCTTAGCCCAGGGGGCGGGGAATGAAAAACTGTTTTTT.

This chain joins TRBV19 and TRBJ2-1; TRBD2 matches 11 bases. Germline lookup yields CDR1 LNHDA and CDR2 SQIVND (reference sequence). The CDR3 has 13 amino acids. The J segment lost 7 bases and the V segment lost 5 bases, leaving 1 base of the junction unmatched. DNA of the CDR3: TGTGCCAGTAGTGGACTAGCGGGTAATGAGCAGTTCTTC. This sequence encodes CASSGLAGNEQFF.

This chain uses TRBV2 with TRBJ1-6; D is unclear. Germline V gene lookup returns CDR1 SNHLY and CDR2 FYNNEI. V shed 7 bases and J shed 0 bases, with 7 bases lying between them. This CDR3 contains 14 residues. The CDR3 protein is CASTPGSYNSPLHF. The CDR3 coding sequence is TGTGCCAGCACACCAGGCTCCTATAATTCACCCCTCCACTTT.

V and J are TRBV6-6 and TRBJ2-7; D is undetermined. CDR1 is MNHNY, CDR2 SVGAGI, per germline (reference sequence). The V gene lost 9 bases and the J gene lost 10 bases, with 16 bases spanning the gap. This CDR3 contains 11 residues. The CDR3 is CASGPPRYQYF. CDR3 DNA: TGTGCCAGTGGACCGCCGCGGTACCAGTACTTC.

This chain links TRBV7-6 with TRBJ2-1, with D hard to call. There are 15 residues in the CDR3. CDR1 and CDR2 (germline): SGHVS, FNYEAQ. Trimming removed 6 bases from V and 4 bases from J, with 16 bases in between. This CDR3 is CASRPEPGIYNEQFF. The CDR3, as DNA: TGTGCCAGCAGACCAGAACCAGGCATATACAATGAGCAGTTCTTC.